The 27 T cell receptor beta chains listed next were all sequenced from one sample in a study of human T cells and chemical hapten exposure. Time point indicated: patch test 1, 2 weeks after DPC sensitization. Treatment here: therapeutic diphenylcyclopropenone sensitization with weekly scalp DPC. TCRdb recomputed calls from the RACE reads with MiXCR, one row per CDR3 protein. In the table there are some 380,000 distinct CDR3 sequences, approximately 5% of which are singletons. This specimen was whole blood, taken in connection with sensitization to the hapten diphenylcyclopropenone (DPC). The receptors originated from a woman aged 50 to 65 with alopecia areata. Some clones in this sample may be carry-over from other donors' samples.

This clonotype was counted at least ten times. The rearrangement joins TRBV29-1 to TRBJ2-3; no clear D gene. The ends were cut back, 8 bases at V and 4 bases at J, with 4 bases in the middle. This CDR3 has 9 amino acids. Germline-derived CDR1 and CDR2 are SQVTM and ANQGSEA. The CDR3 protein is CSISDTQYF. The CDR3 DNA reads TGCAGCATTTCAGATACGCAGTATTTT.

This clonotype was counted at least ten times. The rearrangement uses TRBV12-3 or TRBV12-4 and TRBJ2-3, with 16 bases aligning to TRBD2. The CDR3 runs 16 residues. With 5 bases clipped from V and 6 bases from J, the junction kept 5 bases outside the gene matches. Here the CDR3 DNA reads TGTGCCAGCAGTCTGGGACTAGCGGGAGGGCTCGATACGCAGTATTTT. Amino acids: CASSLGLAGGLDTQYF.

CDR3 sequence: CASSGVFNSPLHF. The DNA for the CDR3 is TGTGCCAGCAGCGGGGTATTTAATTCACCCCTCCACTTT. This chain connects TRBV6-1 to TRBJ1-6; D is undetermined. The V end lost 6 bases, the J end lost 6 bases, and 9 bases lay between the germline ends. Per the germline V gene, CDR1 is MNHNS and CDR2 is SASEGT. This CDR3 has 13 amino acids.

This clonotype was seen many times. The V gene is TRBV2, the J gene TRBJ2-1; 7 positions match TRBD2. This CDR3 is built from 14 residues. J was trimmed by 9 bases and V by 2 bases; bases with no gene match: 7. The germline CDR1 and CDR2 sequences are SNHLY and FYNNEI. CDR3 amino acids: CASSELLAMGEQFF. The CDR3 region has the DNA TGTGCCAGCAGTGAACTACTAGCGATGGGTGAGCAGTTCTTC.

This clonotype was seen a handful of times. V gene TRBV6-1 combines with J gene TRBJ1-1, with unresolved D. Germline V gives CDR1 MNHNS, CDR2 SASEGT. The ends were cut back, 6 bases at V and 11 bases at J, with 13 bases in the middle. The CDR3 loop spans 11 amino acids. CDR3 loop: CASSLASRAFF. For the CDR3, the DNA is TGTGCCAGCAGCCTCGCCTCGAGGGCTTTCTTT.

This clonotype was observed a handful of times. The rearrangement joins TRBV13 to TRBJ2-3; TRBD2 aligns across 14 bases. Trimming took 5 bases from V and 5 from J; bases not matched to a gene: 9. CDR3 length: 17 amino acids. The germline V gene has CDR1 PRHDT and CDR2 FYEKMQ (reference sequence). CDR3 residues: CASSPRTSGGSEDTQYF. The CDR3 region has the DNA TGTGCCAGCAGCCCGAGGACTAGCGGGGGGTCCGAAGATACGCAGTATTTT.

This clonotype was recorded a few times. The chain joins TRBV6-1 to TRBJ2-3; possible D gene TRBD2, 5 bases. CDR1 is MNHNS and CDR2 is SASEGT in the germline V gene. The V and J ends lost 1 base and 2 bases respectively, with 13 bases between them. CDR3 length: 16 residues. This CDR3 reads CASSEVTNGLTDTQYF. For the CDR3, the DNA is TGTGCCAGCAGTGAAGTGACTAACGGGCTCACAGATACGCAGTATTTT.

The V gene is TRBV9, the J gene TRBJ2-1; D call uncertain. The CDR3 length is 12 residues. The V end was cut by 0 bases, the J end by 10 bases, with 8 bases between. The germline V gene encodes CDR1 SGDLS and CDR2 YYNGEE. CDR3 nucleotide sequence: TGTGCCAGCAGCGTAGTTGGTTCGGAGCAGTTCTTC. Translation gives CASSVVGSEQFF.

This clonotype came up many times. The CDR3 nucleotides are TGCAGCGTGAAGGAGCGGGGGGGCCATGTAGATACGCAGTATTTT. Its protein is CSVKERGGHVDTQYF. The J gene is TRBJ2-3, the V gene TRBV29-1, with TRBD2 matching 10 bases. This CDR3 is 15 amino acids long. V gave up 6 bases and J gave up 5 bases; unmatched junction bases: 11. Germline CDR1 and CDR2: SQVTM and ANQGSEA.

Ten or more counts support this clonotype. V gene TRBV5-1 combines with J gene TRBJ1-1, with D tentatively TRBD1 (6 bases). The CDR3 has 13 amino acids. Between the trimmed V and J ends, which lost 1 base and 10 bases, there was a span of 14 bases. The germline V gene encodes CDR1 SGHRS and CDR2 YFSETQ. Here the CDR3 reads CASSLSTGQGAFF. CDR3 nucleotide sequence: TGCGCCAGCAGCTTGTCGACAGGTCAGGGAGCTTTCTTT.

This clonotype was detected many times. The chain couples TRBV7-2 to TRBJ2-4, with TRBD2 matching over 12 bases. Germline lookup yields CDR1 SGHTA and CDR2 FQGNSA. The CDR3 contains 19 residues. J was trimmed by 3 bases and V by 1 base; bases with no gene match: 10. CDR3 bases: TGTGCCAGCAGCTTAGTGGGCCTAGCGGGAGGGCCGAGCAAAAACATTCAGTACTTC. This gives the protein CASSLVGLAGGPSKNIQYF.

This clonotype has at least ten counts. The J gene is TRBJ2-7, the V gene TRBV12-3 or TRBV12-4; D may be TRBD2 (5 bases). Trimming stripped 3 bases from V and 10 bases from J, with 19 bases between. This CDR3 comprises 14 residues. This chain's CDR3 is CASSFRGALSEQYF. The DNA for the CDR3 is TGTGCCAGCAGTTTCCGGGGAGCCCTCTCGGAACAGTACTTC.

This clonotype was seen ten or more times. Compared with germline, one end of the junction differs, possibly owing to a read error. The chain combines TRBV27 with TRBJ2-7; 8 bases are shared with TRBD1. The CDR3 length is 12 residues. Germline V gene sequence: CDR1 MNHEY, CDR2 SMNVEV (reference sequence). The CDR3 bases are TGTGCCAGCAGTCCCGGGACAGGCCCCAGGGACTTC. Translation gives CASSPGTGPRDF.

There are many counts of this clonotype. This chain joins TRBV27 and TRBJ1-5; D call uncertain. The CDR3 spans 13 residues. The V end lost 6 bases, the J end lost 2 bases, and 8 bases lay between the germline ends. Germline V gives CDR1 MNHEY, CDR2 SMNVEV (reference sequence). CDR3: CASRGMGNQPQHF. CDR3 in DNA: TGTGCCAGCAGGGGGATGGGCAATCAGCCCCAGCATTTT.

The CDR3 DNA reads as TGTGCCAGCTCTTCGGGGGGCCGCTCACCCCTCCACTTT. It translates to CASSSGGRSPLHF. The V gene is TRBV19, the J gene TRBJ1-6; maybe TRBD1 (6 bases). This CDR3 has 13 amino acids. Germline CDR1 is LNHDA and CDR2 is SQIVND (reference sequence). V lost 9 bases, J lost 10 bases, and 16 bases lay in between.

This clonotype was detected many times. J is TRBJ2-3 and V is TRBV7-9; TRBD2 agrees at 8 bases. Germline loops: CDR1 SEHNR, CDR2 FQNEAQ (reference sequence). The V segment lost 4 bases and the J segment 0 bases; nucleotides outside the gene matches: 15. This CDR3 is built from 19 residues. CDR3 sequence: CASSSPRGDSGDSTDTQYF. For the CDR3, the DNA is TGTGCCAGCAGCTCCCCCCGTGGGGATAGCGGGGACAGCACAGATACGCAGTATTTT.

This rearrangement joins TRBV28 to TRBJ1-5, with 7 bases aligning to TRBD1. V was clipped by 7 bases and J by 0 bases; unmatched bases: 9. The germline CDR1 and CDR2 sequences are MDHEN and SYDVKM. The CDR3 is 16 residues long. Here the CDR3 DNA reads TGTGCCAGCAACCCACAGGGGAGGCGTAGCAATCAGCCCCAGCATTTT. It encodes CASNPQGRRSNQPQHF.

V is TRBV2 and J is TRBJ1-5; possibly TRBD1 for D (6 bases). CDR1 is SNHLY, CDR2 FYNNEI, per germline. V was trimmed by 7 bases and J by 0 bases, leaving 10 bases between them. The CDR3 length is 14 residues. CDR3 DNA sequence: TGTGCCAGCACAGGACAGAATAGCAATCAGCCCCAGCATTTT. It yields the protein CASTGQNSNQPQHF.

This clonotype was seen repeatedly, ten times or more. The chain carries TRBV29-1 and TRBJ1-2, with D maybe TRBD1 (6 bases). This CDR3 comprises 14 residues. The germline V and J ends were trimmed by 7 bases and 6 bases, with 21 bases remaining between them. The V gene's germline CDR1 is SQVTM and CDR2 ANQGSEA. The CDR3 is CSAFSGTPRNGYTF. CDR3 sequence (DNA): TGCAGCGCTTTTTCCGGGACACCGCGTAATGGCTACACCTTC.

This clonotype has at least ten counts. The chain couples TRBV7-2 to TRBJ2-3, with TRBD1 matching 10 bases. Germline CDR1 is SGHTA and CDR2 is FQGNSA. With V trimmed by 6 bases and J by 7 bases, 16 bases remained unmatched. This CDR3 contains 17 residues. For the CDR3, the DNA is TGTGCCAGCAGTCCCCCGGGACAGGGGCGGGCGTCGAATACGCAGTATTTT. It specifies CASSPPGQGRASNTQYF.

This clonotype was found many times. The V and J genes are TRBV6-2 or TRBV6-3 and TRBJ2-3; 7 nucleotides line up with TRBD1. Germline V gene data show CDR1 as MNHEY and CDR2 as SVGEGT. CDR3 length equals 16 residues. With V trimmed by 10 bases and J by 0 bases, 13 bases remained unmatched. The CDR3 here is CATLSGQTMSTDTQYF. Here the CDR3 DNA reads TGTGCCACCCTATCGGGACAGACTATGAGCACAGATACGCAGTATTTT.

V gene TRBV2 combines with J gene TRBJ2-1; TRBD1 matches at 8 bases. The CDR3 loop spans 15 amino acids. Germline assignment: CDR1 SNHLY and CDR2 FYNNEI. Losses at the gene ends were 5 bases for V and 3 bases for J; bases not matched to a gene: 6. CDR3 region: CASSLRTGNYNEQFF. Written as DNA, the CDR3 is TGTGCCAGCAGTCTAAGGACAGGGAACTACAATGAGCAGTTCTTC. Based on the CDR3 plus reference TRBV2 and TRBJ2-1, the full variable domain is EPEVTQTPSHQVTQMGQEVILRCVPISNHLYFYWYRQILGQKVEFLVSFYNNEISEKSEIFDDQFSVERPDGSNFTLKIRSTKLEDSAMYFCASSLRTGNYNEQFFGPGTRLTVL.

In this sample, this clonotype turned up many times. CDR3 amino acids: CAIGISGGGANVLTF. DNA for the CDR3: TGTGCCATCGGGATAAGCGGAGGTGGGGCCAACGTCCTGACTTTC. The chain is built from TRBV10-3 and TRBJ2-6; D perhaps matches TRBD2 (5 bases). CDR3 length: 15 residues. V shed 8 bases and J shed 3 bases, with 14 bases lying between them. Germline loops: CDR1 ENHRY, CDR2 SYGVKD.

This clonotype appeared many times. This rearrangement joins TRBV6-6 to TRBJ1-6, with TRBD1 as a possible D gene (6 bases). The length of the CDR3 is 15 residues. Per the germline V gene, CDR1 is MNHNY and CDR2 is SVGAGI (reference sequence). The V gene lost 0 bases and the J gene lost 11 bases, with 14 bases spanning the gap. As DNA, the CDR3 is TGTGCCAGCAGTTACTCAGGGGGGGGGATGGCACCCCTCCACTTT. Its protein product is CASSYSGGGMAPLHF.

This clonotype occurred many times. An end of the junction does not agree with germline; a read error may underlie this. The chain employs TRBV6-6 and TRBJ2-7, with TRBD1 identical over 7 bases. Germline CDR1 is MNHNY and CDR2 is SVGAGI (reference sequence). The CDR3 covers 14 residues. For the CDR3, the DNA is TGTGCCAGCAGTGGTCAGAAACAGGGGACCGTAAAGGACTTC. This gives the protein CASSGQKQGTVKDF.

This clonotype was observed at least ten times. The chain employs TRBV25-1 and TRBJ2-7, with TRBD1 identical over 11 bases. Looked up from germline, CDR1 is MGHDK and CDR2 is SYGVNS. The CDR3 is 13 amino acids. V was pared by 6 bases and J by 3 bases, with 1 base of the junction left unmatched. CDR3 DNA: TGTGCCAGCAGGGGACAGGGGGACTACGAGCAGTACTTC. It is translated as CASRGQGDYEQYF.

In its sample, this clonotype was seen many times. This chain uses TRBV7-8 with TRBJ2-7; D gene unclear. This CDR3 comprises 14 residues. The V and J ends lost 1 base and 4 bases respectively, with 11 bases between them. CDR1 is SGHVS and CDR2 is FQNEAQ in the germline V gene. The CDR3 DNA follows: TGTGCCAGCAGCTTAGTTCCCACGGGTTACGAGCAGTACTTC. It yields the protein CASSLVPTGYEQYF.